Below are 10 T cell receptor beta chains sequenced from a single sample in a study of cytomegalovirus exposure and HLA in healthy donors. The PCR was carried out with 60 Vbeta primers and 13 Jbeta primers. Sequencing was performed with immunoSEQ multiplex PCR; in TCRdb, only in-frame clones are kept and a portion is missing. The data show around 140,000 clones, around four fifths seen once. The sequenced sample consisted of PBMCs. The receptor source for this set is a female donor in good health and CMV-seronegative.

CDR3 sequence: CASSATISTDTQYF. The CDR3 DNA follows: TGTGCCAGCAGCGCGACTATTAGCACAGATACGCAGTATTTT. This chain connects TRBV7-6 to TRBJ2-3; possibly TRBD2 for D (5 bases). The CDR3 is 14 amino acids. The V end lost 5 bases, the J end lost 0 bases, and 9 bases lay between the germline ends. CDR1 and CDR2 (germline): SGHVS, FNYEAQ.

V is TRBV5-1 and J is TRBJ2-1; D might be TRBD2 (5 bases). Germline V gives CDR1 SGHRS, CDR2 YFSETQ. This CDR3 has 15 residues. V lost 0 bases to trimming and J lost 6 bases, with 13 bases between them. The CDR3 coding sequence is TGCGCCAGCAGCTTGGGTCTACTAGAAGTCAATGAGCAGTTCTTC. Amino acid sequence: CASSLGLLEVNEQFF.

This chain links TRBV2 with TRBJ2-3; D remains ambiguous. The CDR3 is 13 amino acids. Trimming cost V 10 bases and J 0 bases, with 11 bases left between them. Germline V CDR1 and CDR2: SNHLY, FYNNEI. The CDR3 DNA reads TGTGCCACTTCCGGGTGGAGCACAGATACGCAGTATTTT. This translates into CATSGWSTDTQYF.

The chain has TRBV2 and TRBJ2-5; 8 nucleotides line up with TRBD2. V dropped 6 bases and J dropped 5; count of bases not matched to a gene: 11. CDR3 length: 15 amino acids. Per the germline V gene, CDR1 is SNHLY and CDR2 is FYNNEI. CDR3 coding DNA: TGTGCCAGCAGGAACCCCGGACAGCGGGGGGAGACCCAGTACTTC. This encodes CASRNPGQRGETQYF.

This chain joins TRBV19 and TRBJ2-3; 12 positions match TRBD2. This CDR3 comprises 14 residues. CDR1 LNHDA and CDR2 SQIVND come from the germline V gene (reference sequence). J gave up 4 bases and V 8 bases, and 4 bases lay outside the gene matches. CDR3 in DNA: TGTGCCAGTTCGACTAGCGGGAGTGCAGATACGCAGTATTTT. This encodes CASSTSGSADTQYF.

The chain employs TRBV5-6 and TRBJ2-1; no clear D. V was shortened by 0 bases and J by 7 bases, with 8 bases between the two germline ends. Germline lookup yields CDR1 SGHDT and CDR2 YYEEEE. The CDR3 is 13 residues long. CDR3 sequence: CASSLGRANEQFF. The CDR3 DNA reads TGTGCCAGCAGCTTGGGTAGAGCAAATGAGCAGTTCTTC.

This clone has more than one count but fewer than ten. V gene TRBV7-3 combines with J gene TRBJ2-2; 8 positions agree with TRBD2. Trimming at V came to 7 bases and at J to 2 bases, leaving 15 bases not matched to a gene. The CDR3 spans 18 residues. In germline, CDR1 is SGHTA, CDR2 FQGTGA. CDR3 amino acids: CASIQKGGRSANTGELFF. The CDR3 bases are TGTGCCAGCATCCAAAAAGGCGGGAGGTCGGCCAACACCGGGGAGCTGTTTTTT. Drawing the rest from reference TRBV7-3 and TRBJ2-2, the complete variable domain is GAGVSQTPSNKVTEKGKYVELRCDPISGHTALYWYRQSLGQGPEFLIYFQGTGAADDSGLPNDRFFAVRPEGSVSTLKIQRTERGDSAVYLCASIQKGGRSANTGELFFGEGSRLTVL.

This clone was seen a single time. This sequence joins TRBV28 and TRBJ2-1; TRBD2 might be the D (5 bases). The CDR3 is made up of 13 amino acids. The germline V and J ends were trimmed by 8 bases and 4 bases, with 12 bases remaining between them. Per germline, CDR1 MDHEN and CDR2 SYDVKM. The CDR3 sequence is CASSWSGYNEQFF. In DNA, the CDR3 is TGTGCCAGCTCATGGAGCGGTTACAATGAGCAGTTCTTC.

This clone was found a few times. This chain uses TRBV7-2 with TRBJ2-1; 10 bases line up with TRBD2. With 4 bases clipped from V and 4 bases from J, the junction kept 10 bases outside the gene matches. This CDR3 comprises 17 residues. The V gene's germline CDR1 is SGHTA and CDR2 FQGNSA. The CDR3 nucleotides are TGTGCCAGCAGCTGGTTACCTAGCGGGAGTCCGTACAATGAGCAGTTCTTC. Translation gives CASSWLPSGSPYNEQFF.

The genes are TRBV28 and TRBJ2-3; weak D call: TRBD1 (6 bases). The length of the CDR3 is 15 residues. V lost 10 bases and J 2 bases, leaving 19 bases between the germline ends. Germline V gene data show CDR1 as MDHEN and CDR2 as SYDVKM. CDR3 nucleotide sequence: TGTGCCATCAACCCGCTACGGACAGACACAGATACGCAGTATTTT. Translation gives CAINPLRTDTDTQYF.